Listed below are T cell receptor beta chains from one sample, sequenced in a study of control samples from healthy donors and cancer patients. TCRdb's copy holds only in-frame clones and misses some; the assay was immunoSEQ multiplex PCR. In the table there are approximately 71,000 clones, roughly nine tenths of which are singletons. The material sequenced was PBMCs. All receptors come from a man in his 60s with lung cancer. Each CDR3 is given with its conserved first and last residue. Each record gives: V gene, J gene, CDR3 protein.

>TRBV9|TRBJ2-1
CASSTGHGQNNEQFF
>TRBV4-1|TRBJ1-1
CASSQSFPTLKGAFF
>TRBV11-3|TRBJ2-1
CASSKAPGPANEQFF
>TRBV7-2|TRBJ1-1
CASSLGFGQGTEAFF
>TRBV20-1|TRBJ2-7
CSASLERGQYF
>TRBV20-1|TRBJ1-5
CSASNSNQPQHF
>TRBV29-1|TRBJ1-2
CSVEDKQGRYGYTF
>TRBV5-4|TRBJ1-2
CASSRKIPNYGYTF
>TRBV6-6|TRBJ1-6
CASRQAYYNSPLHF
>TRBV12-3/TRBV12-4|TRBJ2-7
CASSQWGTEQYF
>TRBV7-6|TRBJ1-2
CASTPAAGSNYGYTF
>TRBV5-5|TRBJ2-5
CASSTRTSGVEETQYF
>TRBV7-9|TRBJ2-5
CASSFRTGGGKETQYF
>TRBV10-1|TRBJ2-3
CASSDDRGIDTQYF
>TRBV24-1|TRBJ1-2
CATSERGEPTIGYTF
>TRBV12-3/TRBV12-4|TRBJ2-7
CASSYDYEQYF
>TRBV5-1|TRBJ2-3
CASSFGTNVGDTQYF
>TRBV4-1|TRBJ2-5
CASSQGGQGARETQYF
>TRBV5-1|TRBJ1-5
CASSLGGQGPWQPQHF
>TRBV24-1|TRBJ2-5
CATSDSATDRVIMETQYF